This T cell receptor (beta chain) was captured by sequencing in a study of blood T cells in healthy people across ages. Donors ranged from roughly 6 to 95 years old and were healthy Caucasians in Russia. Trimming stripped 6 bases from V and 2 bases from J, with 7 bases between. CDR3 length equals 12 residues. Next came a second PCR, run for 7 to 11 cycles, which used a sample-barcoded 5' primer along with a J-beta primer mix. TCRdb used MiXCR to reprocess the 5' RACE reads, holding one entry per CDR3 protein. The sample consists of hundreds of thousands of distinct CDR3 sequences, roughly 32% of them appearing once. Comments on this clonotype: What it binds is not known.

The study, taken as a whole, reports: Diversity estimates drawn from one million T cells were deemed underestimates.

The sequence came from a woman of 80 years or more in good health. This rearrangement joins TRBV12-3 or TRBV12-4 to TRBJ2-5, with unresolved D. Sequenced sample: blood. This CDR3 reads CASRKGQETQYF. DNA for the CDR3: TGTGCCAGCAGAAAGGGACAAGAGACCCAGTACTTC.